This T cell receptor beta chain was obtained from a study of OX40 agonist ivuxolimab in advanced cancers. Overall study: Age averaged 60 years (range about 20 to 80), and around 78% were male.

In germline, CDR1 is SQVTM, CDR2 ANQGSEA. Trimming cost V 4 bases and J 3 bases, with 4 bases left between them. The CDR3 is made up of 11 amino acids. The assay was immunoSEQ multiplex PCR, and TCRdb's table has in-frame clones only and misses some. The data hold 29,000 or so clones, with 80% to 95% observed a single time. The sequence was obtained from an adult with an advanced solid tumor such as melanoma, head and neck, liver or kidney cancer. This chain joins TRBV29-1 and TRBJ2-1; no definite D call. The material was CD4+ or CD8+ T cells sorted from blood, obtained in a trial of the OX40 agonist ivuxolimab. As DNA, the CDR3 is TGCAGCGTTGGACGCTACAATGAGCAGTTCTTC. It yields the protein CSVGRYNEQFF.